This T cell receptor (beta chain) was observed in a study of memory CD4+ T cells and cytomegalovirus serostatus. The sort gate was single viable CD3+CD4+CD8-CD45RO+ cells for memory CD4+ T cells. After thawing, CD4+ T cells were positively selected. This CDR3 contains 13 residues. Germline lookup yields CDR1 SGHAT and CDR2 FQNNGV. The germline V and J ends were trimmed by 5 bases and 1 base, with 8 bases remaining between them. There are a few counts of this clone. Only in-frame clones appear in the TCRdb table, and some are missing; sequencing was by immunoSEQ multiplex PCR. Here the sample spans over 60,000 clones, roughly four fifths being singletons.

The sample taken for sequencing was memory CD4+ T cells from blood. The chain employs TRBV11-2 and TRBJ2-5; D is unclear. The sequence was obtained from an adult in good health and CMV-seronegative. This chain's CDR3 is CASSISPQETQYF. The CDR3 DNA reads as TGTGCCAGCAGCATATCCCCCCAAGAGACCCAGTACTTC.